Listed below are T cell receptor beta chains from one sample, sequenced in a study of blood T cell repertoires in COVID-19. Libraries were prepared by immunoSEQ multiplex PCR; TCRdb keeps only in-frame clonotypes and omits some of them. The sample lists some 300,000 clones; roughly 91% were seen once. The sequenced sample consisted of PBMCs or T cells enriched from blood (not recorded which). The receptors originated from a woman between 50 and 59 years old who had been exposed to COVID-19. CDR3s include the opening cysteine and the closing phenylalanine or tryptophan. A D gene is named only where the DNA matches it firmly. For some rows the clone size is stated as once, few or many, or as a class when expanded; others skip it.

v_gene: TRBV3-1/TRBV3-2; j_gene: TRBJ2-5; abundance: -; d_gene: TRBD1; CDR3nt: TGTGCCAGCAGCCCGCGGGACAGGGGACAAGAGACCCAGTACTTC; CDR3aa: CASSPRDRGQETQYF
v_gene: TRBV12-5; j_gene: TRBJ2-2; abundance: -; d_gene: TRBD1; CDR3nt: TGTGCTAGTGGTTTGCGGACAGGAAACACCGGGGAGCTGTTTTTT; CDR3aa: CASGLRTGNTGELFF
v_gene: TRBV19; j_gene: TRBJ1-6; abundance: -; d_gene: TRBD1; CDR3nt: TGTGCCAGTAGTATTGACAGGGGGGTCAATTCACCCCTCCACTTT; CDR3aa: CASSIDRGVNSPLHF
v_gene: TRBV27; j_gene: TRBJ2-2; abundance: -; d_gene: -; CDR3nt: TGTGCCACAACCACTCCAAACACCGGGGAGCTGTTTTTT; CDR3aa: CATTTPNTGELFF
v_gene: TRBV18; j_gene: TRBJ1-2; abundance: -; d_gene: -; CDR3nt: TGTGCCAGCTCACCCCCCCCAGGGGATGGCTACACCTTC; CDR3aa: CASSPPPGDGYTF
v_gene: TRBV4-1; j_gene: TRBJ1-1; abundance: -; d_gene: TRBD1; CDR3nt: TGCGCCAGCAGCCAGCTTGGACAGGGCCGCTCGTTT; CDR3aa: CASSQLGQGRSF
v_gene: TRBV10-3; j_gene: TRBJ2-7; abundance: -; d_gene: TRBD2; CDR3nt: TGTGCCACCAAGGGAGAGCGGGAGTCCCGCTACGAGCAGTACTTC; CDR3aa: CATKGERESRYEQYF
v_gene: TRBV7-9; j_gene: TRBJ1-6; abundance: -; d_gene: TRBD1; CDR3nt: TGTGCCAGCAGCTCCGGGACAGGGGAATCACCCCTCCACTTT; CDR3aa: CASSSGTGESPLHF
v_gene: TRBV14; j_gene: TRBJ1-2; abundance: -; d_gene: -; CDR3nt: TGTGCCAGCAGCGGACCCGGGAGAATGGGGGGCACCTTC; CDR3aa: CASSGPGRMGGTF
v_gene: TRBV6-5; j_gene: TRBJ1-2; abundance: -; d_gene: -; CDR3nt: TGTGCCAGCAGTAAGAGGGAGGCTGGCTACACCTTC; CDR3aa: CASSKREAGYTF
v_gene: TRBV6-5; j_gene: TRBJ2-7; abundance: -; d_gene: -; CDR3nt: TGTGCCAGCAGTTCCCCCGTTCGCGAGCAGTACTTC; CDR3aa: CASSSPVREQYF
v_gene: TRBV4-2; j_gene: TRBJ2-3; abundance: once; d_gene: TRBD2; CDR3nt: TGTGCCAGCAGCATAAAGATACGGCTAGCGGGAAGGTCTGACACAGATACGCAGTATTTT; CDR3aa: CASSIKIRLAGRSDTDTQYF
v_gene: TRBV6-5; j_gene: TRBJ1-3; abundance: once; d_gene: -; CDR3nt: TGTGCCAGCAGTTCCGGTGCCGGGAGGGGAAACACCATATATTTT; CDR3aa: CASSSGAGRGNTIYF
v_gene: TRBV7-2; j_gene: TRBJ2-5; abundance: -; d_gene: TRBD2; CDR3nt: TGTGCCAGCAGTCCAGGGAGGGACGGGGGTGGAGAGACCCAGTACTTC; CDR3aa: CASSPGRDGGGETQYF
v_gene: TRBV7-8; j_gene: TRBJ1-6; abundance: -; d_gene: -; CDR3nt: TGTGCCAGCAGCTTCAGCGGTTCACCCCTCCACTTT; CDR3aa: CASSFSGSPLHF
v_gene: TRBV2; j_gene: TRBJ2-1; abundance: -; d_gene: -; CDR3nt: TGTGCCTCCGCACTAGAAGGTTCGCAGTTCTTC; CDR3aa: CASALEGSQFF
v_gene: TRBV10-2; j_gene: TRBJ2-5; abundance: -; d_gene: TRBD2; CDR3nt: TGCGCCAGCAGTGAGTTTGGACTAGCTGGGACCCAGTACTTC; CDR3aa: CASSEFGLAGTQYF
v_gene: TRBV7-2; j_gene: TRBJ2-5; abundance: -; d_gene: TRBD1; CDR3nt: TGTGCCAGCAGCTTAGAGGCGCCGGACAGGCAAGGGACCCAGTACTTC; CDR3aa: CASSLEAPDRQGTQYF
v_gene: TRBV5-1; j_gene: TRBJ1-4; abundance: -; d_gene: -; CDR3nt: TGCGCCAGCAGCTTGGCCCGTGCCGGAGGTGAAAAACTGTTTTTT; CDR3aa: CASSLARAGGEKLFF
v_gene: TRBV4-1; j_gene: TRBJ2-2; abundance: -; d_gene: -; CDR3nt: TGCGCCAGCAGCCAAGAACCAGGGTGGGCCGGGGAGCTGTTTTTT; CDR3aa: CASSQEPGWAGELFF
v_gene: TRBV30; j_gene: TRBJ2-1; abundance: -; d_gene: TRBD1; CDR3nt: TGTGCCTGGAGACAGCCAGGGGGCTTAGTTTCTGAGCAGTTCTTC; CDR3aa: CAWRQPGGLVSEQFF
v_gene: TRBV11-3; j_gene: TRBJ2-5; abundance: -; d_gene: -; CDR3nt: TGTGCCAGCAGCTTAGGGAGGGGCCAAGAGACCCAGTACTTC; CDR3aa: CASSLGRGQETQYF
v_gene: TRBV7-2; j_gene: TRBJ2-5; abundance: -; d_gene: TRBD1; CDR3nt: TGTGCCAGCAGCTGGAGGACAGGCTGGGGGGAGACCCAGTACTTC; CDR3aa: CASSWRTGWGETQYF
v_gene: TRBV15; j_gene: TRBJ2-5; abundance: -; d_gene: TRBD2; CDR3nt: TGTGCCACCAGCAGAGATGGGACTAGCGTAACCCAGTACTTC; CDR3aa: CATSRDGTSVTQYF
v_gene: TRBV4-1; j_gene: TRBJ1-6; abundance: -; d_gene: -; CDR3nt: TGCGCCAGCAGCCAGGCACTAACGGCAGATTCACCCCTCCACTTT; CDR3aa: CASSQALTADSPLHF
v_gene: TRBV18; j_gene: TRBJ2-1; abundance: once; d_gene: TRBD1; CDR3nt: TGTGCCAGCTCACCAACAGGGGGCTCCTACAATGAGCAGTTCTTC; CDR3aa: CASSPTGGSYNEQFF
v_gene: TRBV9; j_gene: TRBJ1-2; abundance: -; d_gene: TRBD1; CDR3nt: TGTGCCAGCAGCGAAACCGGGACAGGGGGGTATGGCTACACCTTC; CDR3aa: CASSETGTGGYGYTF
v_gene: TRBV2; j_gene: TRBJ1-6; abundance: -; d_gene: -; CDR3nt: TGTGCCAGCAGTTCGACAGACTATAATTCACCCCTCCACTTT; CDR3aa: CASSSTDYNSPLHF
v_gene: TRBV7-2; j_gene: TRBJ2-2; abundance: -; d_gene: TRBD1; CDR3nt: TGTGCCAGCAGCCTTGCGACAGGGGGTACCGGGGAGCTGTTTTTT; CDR3aa: CASSLATGGTGELFF
v_gene: TRBV20-1; j_gene: TRBJ2-1; abundance: -; d_gene: -; CDR3nt: TGCAGTGCTAGAGGCGGTGAGCAGTTCTTC; CDR3aa: CSARGGEQFF
v_gene: TRBV7-8; j_gene: TRBJ2-5; abundance: -; d_gene: TRBD2; CDR3nt: TGTGCCAGCAGCTTAGAAATACTCGGGACTAGCGGGGGAAAGACCCAGTACTTC; CDR3aa: CASSLEILGTSGGKTQYF
v_gene: TRBV10-3; j_gene: TRBJ2-3; abundance: -; d_gene: TRBD2; CDR3nt: TGTGCCATCAGTCACCTAGCGGGGGGGCCCACAGATACGCAGTATTTT; CDR3aa: CAISHLAGGPTDTQYF
v_gene: TRBV7-8; j_gene: TRBJ2-3; abundance: once; d_gene: -; CDR3nt: TGTGCCAGCAGTGGTACTAGCACAGATACGCAGTATTTT; CDR3aa: CASSGTSTDTQYF
v_gene: TRBV30; j_gene: TRBJ1-6; abundance: few; d_gene: -; CDR3nt: TGTGCCTGGAGTGTTTGGGGGGGAAGCTCCTATAATTCACCCCTCCACTTT; CDR3aa: CAWSVWGGSSYNSPLHF
v_gene: TRBV3-1/TRBV3-2; j_gene: TRBJ1-3; abundance: few; d_gene: -; CDR3nt: TGTGCCAGCAGCCAGCAGGGTACTGGAAACACCATATATTTT; CDR3aa: CASSQQGTGNTIYF
v_gene: TRBV18; j_gene: TRBJ1-5; abundance: -; d_gene: -; CDR3nt: TGTGCCAGCTCCCTTGGCGGGGACAATCAGCCCCAGCATTTT; CDR3aa: CASSLGGDNQPQHF